A single sample gave rise to the 18 T cell receptor beta chains below, sequenced in a study of T cell responses to AZD1222 COVID-19 vaccine. The table came from immunoSEQ multiplex PCR; TCRdb's copy has only in-frame clones and leaves some out. The top ten hold less than 0.65% of the sample, which has roughly 250,000 clones, 80% to 95% seen once. The material was peripheral blood, obtained on day 0 of AZD1222 vaccination. Receptors were obtained from an adult in good health.

The chain links TRBV12-3 or TRBV12-4 to TRBJ2-1; 9 nucleotides agree with TRBD1. The CDR3 consists of 13 residues. The V segment lost 5 bases and the J segment 7 bases; nucleotides outside the gene matches: 3. The CDR3 DNA sequence: TGTGCCAGCAGTCCGACAGGGGGAAATGAGCAGTTCTTC. It yields the protein CASSPTGGNEQFF.

The chain links TRBV5-1 to TRBJ2-5; D assignment may be TRBD1 or TRBD2 (5 bases each). V was shortened by 3 bases and J by 1 base, with 7 bases between the two germline ends. This CDR3 is built from 13 residues. The V gene's germline CDR1 is SGHRS and CDR2 YFSETQ. The CDR3 DNA reads TGCGCCAGCAGCTGGGGGAGCCAAGAGACCCAGTACTTC. Residues: CASSWGSQETQYF.

The chain couples TRBV7-3 to TRBJ1-2; perhaps TRBD1 as D (5 bases). The CDR3 totals 17 residues. V lost 2 bases to trimming and J lost 6 bases, with 22 bases between them. Germline lookup yields CDR1 SGHTA and CDR2 FQGTGA. The CDR3 DNA reads as TGTGCCAGCAGCTTATATGGGGGAACTAGGTGGAGAGATGGCTACACCTTC. Residues: CASSLYGGTRWRDGYTF.

The V and J genes are TRBV2 and TRBJ2-2; TRBD2 matches 10 bases. J lost 8 bases, V lost 9 bases, and 3 bases had no gene match. This CDR3 spans 12 amino acids. Per the germline V gene, CDR1 is SNHLY and CDR2 is FYNNEI. The CDR3, as DNA: TGTGCCAGTGGACTAGCGGAGGGGGAGCTGTTTTTT. Amino acids: CASGLAEGELFF.

The gene calls are TRBV3-1 (or the pseudogene TRBV3-2) and TRBJ2-7; D uncertain. Trimming stripped 0 bases from V and 2 bases from J, with 8 bases between. Germline loops: CDR1 LGHDT, CDR2 YNNKEL (reference sequence). The CDR3 spans 14 residues. The CDR3 region is CASSQETETYEQYF. Written as DNA, the CDR3 is TGTGCCAGCAGCCAAGAAACAGAGACCTACGAGCAGTACTTC.

This clone was seen only once. The chain joins TRBV20-1 to TRBJ1-2; D remains unclear. This CDR3 comprises 11 residues. V shed 4 bases and J shed 14 bases, with 17 bases lying between them. Germline V CDR1 and CDR2: DFQATT, SNEGSKA (reference sequence). The CDR3 is CSATSGPPLTF. CDR3 nucleotides: TGCAGTGCTACTTCCGGGCCCCCATTAACCTTC.

The CDR3 reads CASSLAKGRGTEAFF. DNA of the CDR3: TGTGCCAGCAGCTTAGCGAAGGGGAGAGGAACTGAAGCTTTCTTT. The rearrangement joins TRBV11-1 to TRBJ1-1; maybe TRBD1 (5 bases). This CDR3 contains 15 residues. The germline V gene encodes CDR1 SGHAT and CDR2 FQDESV (reference sequence). Trimming cost V 0 bases and J 5 bases, with 13 bases left between them. The full variable domain, in which reference TRBV11-1 and TRBJ1-1 provide the parts outside the CDR3, is EAEVAQSPRYKITEKSQAVAFWCDPISGHATLYWYRQILGQGPELLVQFQDESVVDDSQLPKDRFSAERLKGVDSTLKIQPAELGDSAMYLCASSLAKGRGTEAFFGQGTRLTVV.

The CDR3 spells CASTQGQPYEQYF. The CDR3 nucleotides are TGTGCCAGCACCCAGGGACAGCCATACGAGCAGTACTTC. The chain has TRBV5-6 and TRBJ2-7; 7 positions agree with TRBD1. This CDR3 is built from 13 residues. CDR1 is SGHDT, CDR2 YYEEEE, per germline. With V trimmed by 6 bases and J by 4 bases, 7 bases remained unmatched.

The V call is TRBV5-1, the J call TRBJ2-2; 7 nucleotides agree with TRBD1. V lost 7 bases to trimming and J lost 6 bases; unmatched junction nucleotides: 15. CDR1 SGHRS and CDR2 YFSETQ come from the germline V gene. The length of the CDR3 is 16 residues. As DNA, the CDR3 is TGCGCCAGCGAGGGGGCTGGGACAGCAAAACCCGGGGAGCTGTTTTTT. Translating it yields CASEGAGTAKPGELFF.

The gene calls are TRBV7-2 and TRBJ1-4; a weak D match, TRBD1 (6 bases). Looked up from germline, CDR1 is SGHTA and CDR2 is FQGNSA. The CDR3 is 16 residues long. Trimming took 5 bases from V and 8 from J, leaving 21 bases between them. The CDR3: CASSRARVQGWEKLFF. In nucleotides, the CDR3 is TGTGCCAGCAGCAGAGCCCGGGTGCAGGGGTGGGAAAAACTGTTTTTT.

The chain recombines TRBV5-5 with TRBJ2-7; 7 nucleotides agree with TRBD1. The CDR3 is 14 amino acids. The ends lost 0 bases at V and 0 bases at J; junction bases unmatched: 0. CDR1 and CDR2 from the germline V gene are SGHKS and YYEKEE (reference sequence). The CDR3 nucleotides read TGTGCCAGCAGCTTGGACAGGGGCTCCTACGAGCAGTACTTC. This codes for CASSLDRGSYEQYF.

This chain joins TRBV2 and TRBJ2-5; TRBD1 might be the D (6 bases). From germline, CDR1 is SNHLY and CDR2 FYNNEI. The CDR3 length is 15 residues. Trimming stripped 7 bases from V and 3 bases from J, with 18 bases between. CDR3 in DNA: TGTGCCAGCACTTTCGGACAGTGGAGTAAAGAGACCCAGTACTTC. Translating gives CASTFGQWSKETQYF.

In DNA, the CDR3 is TGTGCCAGCAGTTCTTACGGGGATACGCAGTATTTT. Its protein is CASSSYGDTQYF. The chain has TRBV28 and TRBJ2-3; D is unresolved. The CDR3 length is 12 residues. The V gene's germline CDR1 is MDHEN and CDR2 SYDVKM. V gave up 4 bases and J gave up 6 bases, with 8 bases separating them.

The rearrangement joins TRBV7-9 to TRBJ2-3; 8 nucleotides agree with TRBD2. The CDR3 has 15 amino acids. Germline V gene sequence: CDR1 SEHNR, CDR2 FQNEAQ (reference sequence). The V gene end was trimmed by 1 base and the J gene end by 3 bases; junction bases not matched to a gene: 3. CDR3 sequence reads: CASSLDSGMTDTQYF. CDR3 bases: TGTGCCAGCAGCTTAGATAGCGGGATGACAGATACGCAGTATTTT. Complete variable domain (other parts from reference TRBV7-9 and TRBJ2-3): DTGVSQNPRHKITKRGQNVTFRCDPISEHNRLYWYRQTLGQGPEFLTYFQNEAQLEKSRLLSDRFSAERPKGSFSTLEIQRTEQGDSAMYLCASSLDSGMTDTQYFGPGTRLTVL.

The chain has TRBV7-9 and TRBJ1-5; D ambiguous. CDR1 and CDR2 (germline): SEHNR, FQNEAQ (reference sequence). V was clipped by 1 base and J by 7 bases, with 14 bases between them. The CDR3 totals 15 residues. CDR3 DNA: TGTGCCAGCAGCTTAGGAGGGTCAGCCGGCCAGCCCCAGCATTTT. Its translation: CASSLGGSAGQPQHF.

The J gene is TRBJ2-1, the V gene TRBV11-1, with 7 positions matching TRBD2. The V gene end was trimmed by 3 bases and the J gene end by 3 bases; junction bases not matched to a gene: 8. CDR1 and CDR2 from the germline V gene are SGHAT and FQDESV (reference sequence). CDR3 length: 16 amino acids. The CDR3 loop is CASSFNGGTIYNEQFF. DNA of the CDR3: TGTGCCAGCAGCTTTAACGGGGGGACTATCTACAATGAGCAGTTCTTC.

This chain joins TRBV5-5 and TRBJ2-7; tentative D call: TRBD2 (6 bases). CDR1 is SGHKS and CDR2 is YYEKEE in the germline V gene (reference sequence). Trimming pared 3 bases from V and 2 bases from J, leaving 9 bases between. The CDR3 runs to 13 residues. CDR3 residues: CASSSPGAYEQYF. As DNA, the CDR3 is TGTGCCAGCAGCTCGCCGGGAGCCTACGAGCAGTACTTC.

V is TRBV18 and J is TRBJ2-3; 10 bases map to TRBD2. The length of the CDR3 is 15 residues. The V segment lost 2 bases and the J segment 6 bases; nucleotides outside the gene matches: 5. From germline, CDR1 is KGHSH and CDR2 LQKENI. The CDR3 is CASSPSSGGWDTQYF. The CDR3 DNA reads TGTGCCAGCTCACCATCTAGCGGGGGATGGGATACGCAGTATTTT.